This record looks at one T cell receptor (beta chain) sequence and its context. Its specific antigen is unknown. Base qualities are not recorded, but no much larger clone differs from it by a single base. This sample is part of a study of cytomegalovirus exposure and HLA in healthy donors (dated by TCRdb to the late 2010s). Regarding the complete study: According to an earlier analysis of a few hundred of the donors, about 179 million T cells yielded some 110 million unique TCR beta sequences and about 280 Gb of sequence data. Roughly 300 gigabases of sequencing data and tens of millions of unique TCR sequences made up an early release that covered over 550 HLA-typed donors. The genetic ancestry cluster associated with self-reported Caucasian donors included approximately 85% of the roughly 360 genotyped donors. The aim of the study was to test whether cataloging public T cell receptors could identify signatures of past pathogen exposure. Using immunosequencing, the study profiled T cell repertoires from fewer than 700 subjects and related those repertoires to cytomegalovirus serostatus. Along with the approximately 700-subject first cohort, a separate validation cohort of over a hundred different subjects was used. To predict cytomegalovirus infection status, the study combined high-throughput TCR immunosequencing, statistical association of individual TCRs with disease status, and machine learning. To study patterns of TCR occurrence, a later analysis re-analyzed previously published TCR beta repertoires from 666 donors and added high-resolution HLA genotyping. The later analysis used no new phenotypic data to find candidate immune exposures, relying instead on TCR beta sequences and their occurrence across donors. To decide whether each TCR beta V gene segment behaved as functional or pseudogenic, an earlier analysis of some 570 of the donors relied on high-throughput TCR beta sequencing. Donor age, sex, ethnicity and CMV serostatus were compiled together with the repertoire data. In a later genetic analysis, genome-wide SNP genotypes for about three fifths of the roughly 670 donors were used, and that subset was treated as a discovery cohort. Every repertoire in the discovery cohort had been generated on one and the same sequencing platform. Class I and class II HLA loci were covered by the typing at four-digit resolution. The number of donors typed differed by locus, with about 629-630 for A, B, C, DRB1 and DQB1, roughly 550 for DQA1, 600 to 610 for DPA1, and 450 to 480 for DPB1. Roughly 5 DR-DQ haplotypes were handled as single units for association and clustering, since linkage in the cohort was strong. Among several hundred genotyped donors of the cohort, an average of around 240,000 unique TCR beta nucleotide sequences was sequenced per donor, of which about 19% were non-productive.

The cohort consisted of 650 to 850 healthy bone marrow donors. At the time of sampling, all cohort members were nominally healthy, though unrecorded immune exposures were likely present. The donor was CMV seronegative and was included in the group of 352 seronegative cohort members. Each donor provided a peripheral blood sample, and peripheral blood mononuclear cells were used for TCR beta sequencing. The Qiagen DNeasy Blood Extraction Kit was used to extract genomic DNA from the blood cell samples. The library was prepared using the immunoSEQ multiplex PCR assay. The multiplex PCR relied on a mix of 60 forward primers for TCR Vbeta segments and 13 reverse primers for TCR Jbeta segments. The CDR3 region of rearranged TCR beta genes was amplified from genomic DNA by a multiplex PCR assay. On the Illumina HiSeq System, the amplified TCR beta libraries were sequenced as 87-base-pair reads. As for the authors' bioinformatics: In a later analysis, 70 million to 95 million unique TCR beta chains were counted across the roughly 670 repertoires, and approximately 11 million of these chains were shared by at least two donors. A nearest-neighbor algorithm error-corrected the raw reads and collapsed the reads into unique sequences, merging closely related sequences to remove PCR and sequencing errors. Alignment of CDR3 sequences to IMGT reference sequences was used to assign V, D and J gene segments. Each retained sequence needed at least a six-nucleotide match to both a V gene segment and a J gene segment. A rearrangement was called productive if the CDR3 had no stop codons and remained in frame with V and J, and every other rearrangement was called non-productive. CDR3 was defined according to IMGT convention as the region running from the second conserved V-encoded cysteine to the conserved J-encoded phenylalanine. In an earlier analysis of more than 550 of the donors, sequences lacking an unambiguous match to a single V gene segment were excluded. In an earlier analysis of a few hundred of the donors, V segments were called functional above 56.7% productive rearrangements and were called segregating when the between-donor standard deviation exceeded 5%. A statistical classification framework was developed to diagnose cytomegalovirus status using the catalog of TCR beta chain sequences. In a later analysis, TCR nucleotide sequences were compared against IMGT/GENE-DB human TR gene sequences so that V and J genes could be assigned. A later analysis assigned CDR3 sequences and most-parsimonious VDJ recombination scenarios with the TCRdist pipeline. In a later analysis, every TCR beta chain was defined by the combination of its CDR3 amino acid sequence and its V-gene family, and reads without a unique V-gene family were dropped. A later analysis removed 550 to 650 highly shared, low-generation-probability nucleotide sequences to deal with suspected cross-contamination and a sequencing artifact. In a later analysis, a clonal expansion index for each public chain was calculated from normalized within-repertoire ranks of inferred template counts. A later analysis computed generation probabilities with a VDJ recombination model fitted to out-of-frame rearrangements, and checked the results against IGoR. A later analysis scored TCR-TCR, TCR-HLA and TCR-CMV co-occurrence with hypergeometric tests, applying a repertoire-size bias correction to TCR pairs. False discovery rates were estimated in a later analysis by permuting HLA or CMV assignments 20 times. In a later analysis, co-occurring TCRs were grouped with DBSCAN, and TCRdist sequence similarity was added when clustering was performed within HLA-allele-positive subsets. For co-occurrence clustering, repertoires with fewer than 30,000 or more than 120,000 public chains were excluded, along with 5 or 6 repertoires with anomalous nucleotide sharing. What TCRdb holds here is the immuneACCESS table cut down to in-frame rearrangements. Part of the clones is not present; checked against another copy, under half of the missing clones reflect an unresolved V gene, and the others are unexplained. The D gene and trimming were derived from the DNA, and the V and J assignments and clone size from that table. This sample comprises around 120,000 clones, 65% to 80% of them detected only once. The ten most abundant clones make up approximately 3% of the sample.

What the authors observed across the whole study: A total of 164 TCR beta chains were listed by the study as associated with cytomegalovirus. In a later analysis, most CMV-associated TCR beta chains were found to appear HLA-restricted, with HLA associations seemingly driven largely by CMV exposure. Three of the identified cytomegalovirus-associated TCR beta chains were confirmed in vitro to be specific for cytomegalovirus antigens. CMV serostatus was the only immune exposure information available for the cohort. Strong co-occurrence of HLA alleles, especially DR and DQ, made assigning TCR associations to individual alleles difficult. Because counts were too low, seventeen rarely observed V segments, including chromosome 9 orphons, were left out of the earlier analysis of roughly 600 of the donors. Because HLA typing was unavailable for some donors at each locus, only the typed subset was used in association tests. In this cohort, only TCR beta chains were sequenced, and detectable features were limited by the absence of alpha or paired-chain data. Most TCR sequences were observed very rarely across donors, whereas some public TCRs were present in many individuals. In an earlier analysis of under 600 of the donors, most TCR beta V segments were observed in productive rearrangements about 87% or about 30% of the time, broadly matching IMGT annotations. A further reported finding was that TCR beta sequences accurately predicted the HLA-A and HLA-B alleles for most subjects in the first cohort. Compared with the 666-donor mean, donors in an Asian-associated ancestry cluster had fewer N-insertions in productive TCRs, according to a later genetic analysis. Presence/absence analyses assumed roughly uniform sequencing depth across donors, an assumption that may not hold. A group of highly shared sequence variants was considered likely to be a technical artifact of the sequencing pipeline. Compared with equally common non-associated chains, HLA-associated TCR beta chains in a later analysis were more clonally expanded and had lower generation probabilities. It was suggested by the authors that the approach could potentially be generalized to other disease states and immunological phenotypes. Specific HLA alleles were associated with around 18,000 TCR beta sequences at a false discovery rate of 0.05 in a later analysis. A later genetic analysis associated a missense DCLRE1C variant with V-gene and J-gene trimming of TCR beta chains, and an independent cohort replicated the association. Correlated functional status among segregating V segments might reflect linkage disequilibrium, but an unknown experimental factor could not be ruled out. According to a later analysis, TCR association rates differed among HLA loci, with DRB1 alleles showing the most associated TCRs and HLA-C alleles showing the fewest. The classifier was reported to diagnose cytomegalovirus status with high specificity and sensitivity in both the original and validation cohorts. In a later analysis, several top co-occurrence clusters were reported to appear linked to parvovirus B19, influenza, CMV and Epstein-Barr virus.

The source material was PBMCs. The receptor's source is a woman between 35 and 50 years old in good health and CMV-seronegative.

The CDR3 protein: CASSGDRDQPQHF. The nucleotide sequence reads as follows: TGTGCCAGCAGCGGCGACAGGGATCAGCCCCAGCATTTT. The chain couples TRBV11-2 to TRBJ1-5, with 7 middle bases fitting TRBD1. Measured from the cysteine to the phenylalanine, the CDR3 is 13 residues long. Just the 39-base CDR3 DNA is kept, in frame starting at base 1. V is trimmed back by 5 bases and J by 5 bases, and the junction contains 3 bases that no gene match accounts for. The germline V gene encodes CDR1 SGHAT and CDR2 FQNNGV.